Following are 5 T cell receptor beta chains from one sample sequenced in a study of shared clonotypes between healthy human individuals. Here immunoSEQ multiplex PCR was the method, and the copy in TCRdb shows in-frame clones only, minus some. The table has 2,500,000 or so clones, approximately 93% seen once. Sequencing was done on a sample of naive CD4+ T cells from PBMCs. Subset: CD45RA+ positively selected. These receptors came from a man between 18 and 35 years old in good health. Some clones in this sample may be carry-over from other donors' samples.

V is TRBV18 and J is TRBJ2-1; a weak D match, TRBD2 (5 bases). In germline, CDR1 is KGHSH, CDR2 LQKENI. V was pared by 3 bases and J by 6 bases, with 12 bases between. The CDR3 sequence is 14 residues long. The CDR3 DNA is TGTGCCAGCTCACCCGGGGTTTGGGGCAATGAGCAGTTCTTC. It encodes CASSPGVWGNEQFF.

In its sample, this clone was seen a few times. The chain couples TRBV5-4 to TRBJ1-1, with TRBD1 matching over 8 bases. This CDR3 has 16 amino acids. Germline V gene sequence: CDR1 SGHNT, CDR2 YYREEE (reference sequence). V dropped 5 bases and J dropped 10; count of bases not matched to a gene: 19. This chain's CDR3 is CASSEVVGRGLDTAFF. The CDR3 nucleotides read TGTGCCAGCAGTGAGGTCGTCGGCAGGGGGCTTGATACAGCTTTCTTT.

This sequence joins TRBV7-2 and TRBJ2-7; 10 bases are a match to TRBD1. CDR1 and CDR2 from the germline V gene are SGHTA and FQGNSA. J lost 7 bases, V lost 4 bases, and 7 bases had no gene match. CDR3 length: 14 amino acids. The CDR3, as DNA: TGTGCCAGCAGCTCCCGGGACAGGGGATTAGAGCAGTACTTC. This gives the protein CASSSRDRGLEQYF.

This chain links TRBV28 with TRBJ1-1; 7 bases are a match to TRBD1. V was clipped by 7 bases and J by 4 bases; unmatched bases: 12. CDR3 size: 15 residues. Germline assignment: CDR1 MDHEN and CDR2 SYDVKM. The CDR3 region has the DNA TGTGCCAGCACCGTAGGGGGCGCGGTAGGCACTGAAGCTTTCTTT. It yields the protein CASTVGGAVGTEAFF.

The rearrangement joins TRBV19 to TRBJ2-6, with no clear D. From germline, CDR1 is LNHDA and CDR2 SQIVND (reference sequence). This CDR3 contains 17 residues. V lost 0 bases, J lost 3 bases, and 12 bases lay in between. CDR3 DNA: TGTGCCAGTAGTATAGATCTTAAGAGTGGTGGGGCCAACGTCCTGACTTTC. This sequence encodes CASSIDLKSGGANVLTF.